The entry that follows covers one TCR beta chain sequence. Antigen specificity is unknown. CDR3 length: 16 residues. In germline, CDR1 is ENHRY, CDR2 SYGVKD. J lost 1 base, V lost 2 bases, and 6 bases had no gene match. This sample was included in a study of T cells in Graves' hyperthyroidism and ophthalmopathy. General study findings and limits: Researchers found most expanded thyroid clonotypes above 0.001 in blood as well.

Hyperthyroidism had been newly diagnosed in patients aged 18 to 65, and its duration was under 2 months. RNA transcripts served as the template for amplifying TCR beta CDR3 regions. In the first-round RT-PCR of the TCR CDR3, the HTBI primer set was used. TCRdb ran MiXCR on the multiplex PCR reads and lists one entry per CDR3 protein. The table records under 750,000 distinct CDR3 sequences, roughly 20% of them present only once. This sequence originates from a woman in her 50s with Graves' hyperthyroidism that later progressed to Graves' ophthalmopathy. The sequencing sample was made of blood. This chain joins TRBV10-3 and TRBJ1-2, with 8 nucleotides matching TRBD1. The CDR3 sequence: CAISEALTGGNYGYTF. DNA for the CDR3: TGTGCCATCAGTGAGGCGTTAACAGGGGGTAACTATGGCTACACCTTC.